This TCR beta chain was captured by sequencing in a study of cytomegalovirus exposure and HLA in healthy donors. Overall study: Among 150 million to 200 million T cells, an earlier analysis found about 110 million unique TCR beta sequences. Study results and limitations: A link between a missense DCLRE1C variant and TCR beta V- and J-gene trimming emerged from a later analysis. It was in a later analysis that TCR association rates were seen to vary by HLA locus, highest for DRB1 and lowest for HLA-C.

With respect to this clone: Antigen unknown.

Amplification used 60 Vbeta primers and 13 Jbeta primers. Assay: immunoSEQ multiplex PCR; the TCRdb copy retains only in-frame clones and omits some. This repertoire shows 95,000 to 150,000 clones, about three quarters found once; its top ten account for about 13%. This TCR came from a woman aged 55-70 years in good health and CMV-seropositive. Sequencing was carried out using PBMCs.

CDR3 nucleotide sequence: TGTGCCAGCAGCCCTGGGACTAGCGGGAGGCTGAACCCCGAGCAGTACTTC. Its protein is CASSPGTSGRLNPEQYF. This chain joins TRBV5-4 and TRBJ2-7; 15 bases are shared with TRBD2. The CDR3 length is 17 residues. V lost 4 bases, J lost 6 bases, and 11 bases stayed unmatched. Germline assignment: CDR1 SGHNT and CDR2 YYREEE (reference sequence). Looking up the rest from reference TRBV5-4 and TRBJ2-7 gives the full variable domain: ETGVTQSPTHLIKTRGQQVTLRCSSQSGHNTVSWYQQALGQGPQFIFQYYREEENGRGNFPPRFSGLQFPNYSSELNVNALELDDSALYLCASSPGTSGRLNPEQYFGPGTRLTVT.